Following are 30 T cell receptor beta chains from one sample sequenced in a study of identical twins. TCRdb reanalysed the 5' RACE reads using MiXCR and keeps one entry per CDR3 protein. Among 200,000 to 300,000 distinct CDR3 sequences listed, 6.5% to 9% were seen once. These data also featured in a second study, about yellow fever vaccine responses in identical twins.

Sequencing was performed on CD8+ T cells sorted from blood. These receptors originate from a woman aged 18-29 years in good health.

V and J are TRBV7-6 and TRBJ2-4, with D maybe TRBD2 (6 bases). Trimming shortened V by 5 bases and J by 9 bases, and 23 bases separated the two germline ends. CDR1 is SGHVS, CDR2 FNYEAQ, per germline. The CDR3 spans 16 residues. The CDR3 nucleotides are TGTGCCAGCAGCCCCGGAGGGGCGGAACCCTCTTTCATTCAGTACTTC. As protein: CASSPGGAEPSFIQYF.

This clonotype was seen a few times. The rearrangement joins TRBV7-9 to TRBJ1-2; 12 bases align to TRBD1. Germline trimming cut 5 bases from V and 6 bases from J; bases unmatched to any gene: 4. The CDR3 runs to 14 residues. Germline CDR1 reads SEHNR; CDR2 reads FQNEAQ (reference sequence). For the CDR3, the DNA is TGTGCCAGCAGCGACGGGGACAGGGGGCATGGCTACACCTTC. Translating gives CASSDGDRGHGYTF.

This clonotype was picked up a small number of times. The V and J genes are TRBV7-6 and TRBJ2-5, with 7 bases that match TRBD1. Germline CDR1 SGHVS, CDR2 FNYEAQ. The CDR3 has 16 amino acids. J was trimmed by 4 bases and V by 3 bases; bases with no gene match: 11. The DNA for the CDR3 is TGTGCCAGCAGCTTTGCCCCACGGACAGGCGGAGAGACCCAGTACTTC. This translates into CASSFAPRTGGETQYF.

This clonotype was seen only a few times. The genes are TRBV14 and TRBJ2-7; 8 positions match TRBD2. CDR3 size: 14 residues. V lost 4 bases, J lost 3 bases, and 5 bases stayed unmatched. Germline CDR1 SGHDN, CDR2 FVKESK. CDR3 in DNA: TGTGCCAGCAGCCCGGGACTAGGTAACTACGAGCAGTACTTC. Amino acids: CASSPGLGNYEQYF. The variable domain in full, with the rest retrieved from reference TRBV14 and TRBJ2-7, is EAGVTQFPSHSVIEKGQTVTLRCDPISGHDNLYWYRRVMGKEIKFLLHFVKESKQDESGMPNNRFLAERTGGTYSTLKVQPAELEDSGVYFCASSPGLGNYEQYFGPGTRLTVT.

This chain connects TRBV20-1 to TRBJ2-1, with 8 bases identical to TRBD2. V trimming: 2 bases; J trimming: 5 bases; junction bases outside the gene matches: 11. The length of the CDR3 is 16 residues. Germline loops: CDR1 DFQATT, CDR2 SNEGSKA (reference sequence). CDR3 nucleotide sequence: TGCAGTGCTAGATACGGTGGGTTAGCGGGGCACAATGAGCAGTTCTTC. The encoded protein is CSARYGGLAGHNEQFF.

This clonotype was recorded a few times. The chain couples TRBV5-1 to TRBJ2-2; 8 bases agree with TRBD1. The junction had 8 bases not matched to a gene; V was cut back by 4 bases and J by 9 bases. This CDR3 is 14 amino acids long. Germline V gene sequence: CDR1 SGHRS, CDR2 YFSETQ. CDR3 in amino acids: CASSQTGDARELFF. DNA for the CDR3: TGCGCCAGCAGCCAGACAGGGGATGCACGGGAGCTGTTTTTT.

The chain employs TRBV7-9 and TRBJ2-5, with TRBD1 identical over 8 bases. In germline, CDR1 is SEHNR, CDR2 FQNEAQ (reference sequence). Trimming took 4 bases from V and 3 from J; bases not matched to a gene: 7. This CDR3 is built from 15 residues. The CDR3 is CASSSPRTGKETQYF. CDR3 bases: TGTGCCAGCAGCTCCCCACGGACAGGGAAAGAGACCCAGTACTTC.

This clonotype occurred many times. The chain links TRBV27 to TRBJ1-5; no definite D call. Trimming left V 0 bases short and J 0 bases short, with 3 bases between. The CDR3 length is 14 residues. The V gene's germline CDR1 is MNHEY and CDR2 SMNVEV (reference sequence). CDR3 coding DNA: TGTGCCAGCAGTTTATCTGATAGCAATCAGCCCCAGCATTTT. Residues: CASSLSDSNQPQHF.

This clonotype has only a few counts. The chain combines TRBV28 with TRBJ2-2, with 8 bases aligning to TRBD2. The CDR3 totals 15 residues. Germline V gene lookup returns CDR1 MDHEN and CDR2 SYDVKM. Trimming removed 3 bases from V and 6 bases from J; junction bases left unmatched: 6. In DNA form, the CDR3 reads TGTGCCAGCAGTTTGTTAGCGGGAAGCGCCGGGGAGCTGTTTTTT. Translation: CASSLLAGSAGELFF. The full variable domain, in which reference TRBV28 and TRBJ2-2 provide the parts outside the CDR3, is DVKVTQSSRYLVKRTGEKVFLECVQDMDHENMFWYRQDPGLGLRLIYFSYDVKMKEKGDIPEGYSVSREKKERFSLILESASTNQTSMYLCASSLLAGSAGELFFGEGSRLTVL.

This clonotype was counted at least ten times. V usage is TRBV24-1 and J usage is TRBJ2-3; D unresolved. Trimming removed 0 bases at V and 7 bases at J, with 7 bases between. Germline V CDR1 and CDR2: KGHDR, SFDVKD. CDR3 length: 13 residues. The CDR3 protein is CATSDLFLHTQYF. As DNA, the CDR3 is TGTGCCACCAGTGATTTGTTTTTGCATACGCAGTATTTT.

In this sample, this clonotype turned up a few times. The chain links TRBV27 to TRBJ1-1; D perhaps matches TRBD1 (6 bases). Germline loops: CDR1 MNHEY, CDR2 SMNVEV (reference sequence). The CDR3 loop spans 16 amino acids. V dropped 6 bases and J dropped 0 bases, with 17 bases sitting between them. This chain's CDR3 is CASSPMGGRLNTEAFF. In DNA form, the CDR3 reads TGTGCCAGCAGCCCCATGGGGGGGCGTTTGAACACTGAAGCTTTCTTT.

The rearrangement uses TRBV7-9 and TRBJ2-5; D uncertain. The germline V gene has CDR1 SEHNR and CDR2 FQNEAQ (reference sequence). Trimming left V 7 bases short and J 4 bases short, with 16 bases between. This CDR3 has 14 amino acids. Here the CDR3 reads CASNPERSSETQYF. The CDR3 region has the DNA TGTGCCAGCAACCCCGAGAGGAGCTCAGAGACCCAGTACTTC.

The J gene is TRBJ2-5, the V gene TRBV27; possible D gene TRBD1, 5 bases. This CDR3 has 15 residues. CDR1 is MNHEY, CDR2 SMNVEV, per germline (reference sequence). V was pared by 2 bases and J by 2 bases, with 12 bases between. The CDR3 is CASSLKQGWQETQYF. In DNA form, the CDR3 reads TGTGCCAGCAGTTTAAAGCAGGGTTGGCAAGAGACCCAGTACTTC.

The rearrangement links TRBV28 to TRBJ2-1; 7 bases are a match to TRBD2. This CDR3 region has 15 residues. Germline CDR1 and CDR2: MDHEN and SYDVKM. With 7 bases clipped from V and 2 bases from J, the junction kept 8 bases outside the gene matches. The CDR3 coding sequence is TGTGCCAGCACCCAGGTGGGGGGGACCTACAATGAGCAGTTCTTC. Translation: CASTQVGGTYNEQFF.

This clonotype was counted only a few times. CDR3: CSARDPSGGIGTQYF. Written as DNA, the CDR3 is TGCAGTGCTAGAGATCCTAGCGGGGGGATCGGGACCCAGTACTTC. The chain carries TRBV20-1 and TRBJ2-5; TRBD2 agrees at 11 bases. J gave up 7 bases and V 0 bases, and 7 bases lay outside the gene matches. The CDR3 has 15 amino acids. Germline CDR1 and CDR2: DFQATT and SNEGSKA (reference sequence).

The chain uses TRBV9 and TRBJ2-1; D is unclear. The length of the CDR3 is 14 residues. CDR1 is SGDLS and CDR2 is YYNGEE in the germline V gene. V was shortened by 0 bases and J by 8 bases, with 12 bases between the two germline ends. The CDR3 spells CASSVAGSFHEQFF. In nucleotides, the CDR3 is TGTGCCAGCAGCGTAGCTGGCAGTTTCCATGAGCAGTTCTTC.

V usage is TRBV3-1 and J usage is TRBJ1-5, with D possibly matching TRBD1 (6 bases). CDR3 length: 15 residues. Per the germline V gene, CDR1 is LGHDT and CDR2 is YNNKEL (reference sequence). The V and J ends lost 0 bases and 3 bases respectively, with 9 bases between them. CDR3 DNA sequence: TGTGCCAGCAGCCAAGAACAGGGCTCCAATCAGCCCCAGCATTTT. Protein: CASSQEQGSNQPQHF.

The gene calls are TRBV20-1 and TRBJ2-3, with a tentative D call TRBD2 (6 bases). CDR1 and CDR2 (germline): DFQATT, SNEGSKA (reference sequence). The V end was cut by 6 bases, the J end by 4 bases, with 11 bases between. The CDR3 length is 12 residues. Written as DNA, the CDR3 is TGCAGTGCGAATGGACTATCAGATACGCAGTATTTT. Its translation: CSANGLSDTQYF.

This clonotype was seen repeatedly, ten times or more. The genes are TRBV5-1 and TRBJ1-1; 9 bases are shared with TRBD1. CDR3 length equals 17 residues. J was trimmed by 5 bases and V by 0 bases; bases with no gene match: 11. Looked up from germline, CDR1 is SGHRS and CDR2 is YFSETQ. The CDR3 sequence: CASSLGAGTGMLTEAFF. CDR3 nucleotides: TGCGCCAGCAGCTTGGGGGCCGGGACAGGGATGTTAACTGAAGCTTTCTTT.

The chain joins TRBV5-4 to TRBJ2-1, with D unresolved. With 4 bases removed from V and 9 bases from J, the gap between germline ends came to 14 bases. The CDR3 length is 13 residues. CDR1 is SGHNT and CDR2 is YYREEE in the germline V gene (reference sequence). As DNA, the CDR3 is TGTGCCAGCAGCCCTGGGCCCTCGGGTGAGCAGTTCTTC. This codes for CASSPGPSGEQFF. Using reference TRBV5-4 and TRBJ2-1 for the parts outside the CDR3, the full variable domain is ETGVTQSPTHLIKTRGQQVTLRCSSQSGHNTVSWYQQALGQGPQFIFQYYREEENGRGNFPPRFSGLQFPNYSSELNVNALELDDSALYLCASSPGPSGEQFFGPGTRLTVL.

This clonotype was picked up a small number of times. V is TRBV7-6 and J is TRBJ1-2; D may be TRBD1 (5 bases). Germline values: CDR1 SGHVS, CDR2 FNYEAQ. This CDR3 has 15 residues. V lost 5 bases and J lost 0, with 13 bases in between. CDR3 in DNA: TGTGCCAGCAGCCCCGGACATTCAGCTAACTATGGCTACACCTTC. Translating gives CASSPGHSANYGYTF.

This clonotype has more than one count but fewer than ten. J is TRBJ2-1 and V is TRBV5-6; D remains unclear. The germline gives CDR1 SGHDT, CDR2 YYEEEE. The ends were cut back, 4 bases at V and 5 bases at J, with 16 bases in the middle. This CDR3 comprises 15 residues. The chain's CDR3 is CASSAPWTADNEQFF. The CDR3 region has the DNA TGTGCCAGCAGCGCCCCGTGGACGGCGGACAATGAGCAGTTCTTC.

Ten or more counts support this clonotype. The chain carries TRBV5-1 and TRBJ2-3; possibly TRBD2 for D (6 bases). Germline CDR1 SGHRS, CDR2 YFSETQ. The CDR3 totals 16 residues. V lost 4 bases and J 2 bases, leaving 17 bases between the germline ends. The CDR3 DNA sequence: TGCGCCAGCAGCACGGGAACTAGCTGGAACACAGATACGCAGTATTTT. Its protein is CASSTGTSWNTDTQYF.

This clonotype has ten or more counts. The rearrangement uses TRBV10-3 and TRBJ1-1, with D unresolved. CDR3 length: 14 residues. The germline V gene encodes CDR1 ENHRY and CDR2 SYGVKD. Trimming took off 7 bases at V and 3 bases at J, with 15 bases between the two ends. As DNA, the CDR3 is TGTGCCATCAAGGACCCCGACGCGGACACTGAAGCTTTCTTT. Encoded protein: CAIKDPDADTEAFF.

This clonotype appeared many times. This chain connects TRBV29-1 to TRBJ2-3; weak D call: TRBD2 (7 bases). CDR1 SQVTM and CDR2 ANQGSEA come from the germline V gene. The CDR3 spans 14 residues. Trimming removed 7 bases at V and 4 bases at J, with 18 bases between. The CDR3 coding sequence is TGCAGCGACCATTTGGGGGGGCGACCAGATACGCAGTATTTT. It specifies CSDHLGGRPDTQYF.

The table lists this clonotype with a few counts. The J gene is TRBJ1-1, the V gene TRBV11-3, with no clear D. The germline V and J ends were trimmed by 1 base and 0 bases, with 6 bases remaining between them. This CDR3 comprises 14 residues. Germline V gene lookup returns CDR1 SGHNT and CDR2 YENEEA. The CDR3 DNA sequence: TGTGCCAGCAGCTTAGTTAGGGTGAACACTGAAGCTTTCTTT. It encodes CASSLVRVNTEAFF.

This clonotype was recorded many times. The chain employs TRBV7-9 and TRBJ1-5; D is possibly TRBD1 (5 bases). CDR1 is SEHNR, CDR2 FQNEAQ, per germline (reference sequence). This CDR3 spans 15 amino acids. The V gene lost 5 bases and the J gene lost 5 bases, with 16 bases spanning the gap. This chain's CDR3 is CASSPTTVEDQPQHF. Here the CDR3 DNA reads TGTGCCAGCAGCCCAACGACAGTTGAGGATCAGCCCCAGCATTTT.

In this sample, this clonotype turned up a few times. The chain has TRBV12-3 or TRBV12-4 and TRBJ2-1, with 8 bases lining up with TRBD2. J gave up 3 bases and V 1 base, and 8 bases lay outside the gene matches. The CDR3 is 17 amino acids. This chain's CDR3 is CASSLEVAGLFYNEQFF. For the CDR3, the DNA is TGTGCCAGCAGTTTAGAGGTAGCGGGACTCTTCTACAATGAGCAGTTCTTC.

This clonotype has ten or more counts. The chain employs TRBV27 and TRBJ2-2, with 11 bases aligning to TRBD2. This CDR3 region has 16 residues. J gave up 2 bases and V 6 bases, and 5 bases lay outside the gene matches. Germline V gene lookup returns CDR1 MNHEY and CDR2 SMNVEV (reference sequence). The CDR3 DNA sequence: TGTGCCAGCAGCCCGGGACTAGCGGTAAACACCGGGGAGCTGTTTTTT. It encodes CASSPGLAVNTGELFF.

DNA of the CDR3: TGCAGCGGCGGGAGGGACAGCAAGAACACTGAAGCTTTCTTT. Translated, it gives CSGGRDSKNTEAFF. This rearrangement joins TRBV29-1 to TRBJ1-1; 7 nucleotides line up with TRBD1. CDR3 length: 14 residues. The V gene end was trimmed by 7 bases and the J gene end by 1 base; junction bases not matched to a gene: 9. Germline lookup yields CDR1 SQVTM and CDR2 ANQGSEA.